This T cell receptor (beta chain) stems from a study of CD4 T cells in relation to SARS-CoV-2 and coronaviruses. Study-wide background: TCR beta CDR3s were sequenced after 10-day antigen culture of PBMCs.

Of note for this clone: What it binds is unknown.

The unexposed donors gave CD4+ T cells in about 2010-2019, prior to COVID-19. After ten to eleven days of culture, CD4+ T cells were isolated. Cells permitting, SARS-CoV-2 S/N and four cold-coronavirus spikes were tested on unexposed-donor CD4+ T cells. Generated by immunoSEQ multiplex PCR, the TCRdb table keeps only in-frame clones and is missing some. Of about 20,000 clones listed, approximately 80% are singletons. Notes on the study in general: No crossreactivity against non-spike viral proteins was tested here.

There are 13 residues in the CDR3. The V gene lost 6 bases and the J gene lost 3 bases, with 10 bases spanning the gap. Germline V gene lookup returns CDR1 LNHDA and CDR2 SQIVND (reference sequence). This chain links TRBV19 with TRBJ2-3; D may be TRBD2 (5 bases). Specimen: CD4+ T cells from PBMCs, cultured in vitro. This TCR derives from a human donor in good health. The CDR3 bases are TGTGCCAGTAGCGGTAGCGCTACAGATACGCAGTATTTT. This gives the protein CASSGSATDTQYF.